This T cell receptor (beta chain) emerged from a study of PD-1 blockade in classical Hodgkin lymphoma. Study in general: A 3 mg/kg intravenous dose of nivolumab was received by patients every 2 weeks.

Every one of the patients relapsed after autologous stem cell transplantation (brentuximab vedotin exposure was variable). Points from the study as a whole: The study found complete responders had baseline diversity similar to newly diagnosed patients. Patients were excluded if nivolumab began under 1 year after ASCT (the autologous transplant). The study found that TCR diversity rose significantly by C4D1 in CD4+ but not CD8+ cells.

A word on this clone: Its antigen remains unknown.

The CDR3 is 13 residues long. V gave up 0 bases and J gave up 5 bases, with 4 bases separating them. Germline V CDR1 and CDR2: KGHSH, LQKENI. This table comes from immunoSEQ multiplex PCR, and its TCRdb copy is limited to in-frame clones, with some not included. The sample shows 95,000 or so clones, over 80% of them seen only once. The V and J genes are TRBV18 and TRBJ2-2; D unresolved. This sequence originates from a human donor with classical Hodgkin lymphoma. Source: peripheral blood mononuclear cells (PBMCs), taken at baseline. CDR3 DNA: TGTGCCAGCTCACCACCTTTGACCGGGGAGCTGTTTTTT. Translating gives CASSPPLTGELFF.